Reported below is one TCR beta chain. This entry comes from a study of blood T cell repertoires in COVID-19. On the study more broadly: Researchers got acute and convalescent COVID-19 samples from the United States, Italy and Spain.

Trimming pared 8 bases from V and 5 bases from J, leaving 9 bases between. Germline values: CDR1 SNHLY, CDR2 FYNNEI. CDR3 length equals 11 residues. The repertoire was sequenced with immunoSEQ multiplex PCR; TCRdb's copy has only in-frame clones and lacks some. Of 130,000 to 150,000 clones listed, around 90% were seen once; the top ten hold roughly 1.9%. The clonotype comes from a man between 65 and 80 years old with acute or convalescent COVID-19. The specimen sequenced was peripheral blood. The chain couples TRBV2 to TRBJ2-5; D remains unclear. CDR3 sequence (DNA): TGTGCCAGCGCCCTAGGCGAGACCCAGTACTTC. Its translation: CASALGETQYF.